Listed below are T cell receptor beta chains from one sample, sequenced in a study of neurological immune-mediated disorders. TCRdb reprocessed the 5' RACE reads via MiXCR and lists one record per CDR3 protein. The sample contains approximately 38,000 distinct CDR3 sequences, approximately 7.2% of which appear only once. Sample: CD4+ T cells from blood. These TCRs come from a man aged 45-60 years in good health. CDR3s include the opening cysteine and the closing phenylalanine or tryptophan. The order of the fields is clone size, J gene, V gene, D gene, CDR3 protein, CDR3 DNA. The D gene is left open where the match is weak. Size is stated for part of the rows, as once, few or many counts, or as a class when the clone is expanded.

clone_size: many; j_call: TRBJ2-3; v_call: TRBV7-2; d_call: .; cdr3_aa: CASSFRAADTQYF; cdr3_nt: TGTGCCAGCAGCTTCAGGGCCGCAGATACGCAGTATTTT
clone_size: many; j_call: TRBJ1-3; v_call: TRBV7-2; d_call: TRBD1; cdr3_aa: CASSASGTGRNTIYF; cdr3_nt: TGTGCCAGCAGCGCAAGCGGGACAGGGCGAAACACCATATATTTT
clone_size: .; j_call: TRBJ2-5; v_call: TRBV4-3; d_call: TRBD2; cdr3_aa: CASSQGVGGKETQYF; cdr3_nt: TGCGCCAGCAGCCAGGGCGTGGGGGGGAAAGAGACCCAGTACTTC
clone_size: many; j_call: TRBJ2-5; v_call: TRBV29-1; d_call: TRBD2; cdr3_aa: CSVPTPSGRVEPQYF; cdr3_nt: TGCAGCGTCCCCACCCCTAGCGGGAGAGTTGAGCCCCAGTACTTC
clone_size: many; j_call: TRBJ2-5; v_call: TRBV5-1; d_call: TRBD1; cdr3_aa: CASSLGQGAQETQYF; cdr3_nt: TGCGCCAGCAGCTTGGGCCAGGGGGCGCAGGAGACCCAGTACTTC
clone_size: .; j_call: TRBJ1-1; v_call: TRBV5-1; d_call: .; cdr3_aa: CASSPTALNTEAFF; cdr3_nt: TGCGCCAGCAGCCCGACAGCATTAAACACTGAAGCTTTCTTT
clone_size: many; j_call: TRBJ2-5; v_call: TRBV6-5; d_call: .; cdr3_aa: CASSYLQGRETQYF; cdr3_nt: TGTGCCAGCAGTTACCTGCAGGGGCGAGAGACCCAGTACTTC
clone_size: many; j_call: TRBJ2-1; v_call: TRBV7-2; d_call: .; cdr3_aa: CASSFGLANEQFF; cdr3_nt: TGTGCCAGCAGCTTCGGTCTGGCAAATGAGCAGTTCTTC
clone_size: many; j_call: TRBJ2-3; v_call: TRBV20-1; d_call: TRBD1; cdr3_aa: CSAATGGTDTQYF; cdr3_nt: TGCAGTGCTGCAACAGGGGGCACAGATACGCAGTATTTT
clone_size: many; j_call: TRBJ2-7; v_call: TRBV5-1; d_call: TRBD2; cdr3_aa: CASSAALAGGPRLGEQYF; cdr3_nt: TGCGCCAGCAGCGCCGCGCTAGCGGGAGGGCCCCGATTGGGCGAGCAGTACTTC
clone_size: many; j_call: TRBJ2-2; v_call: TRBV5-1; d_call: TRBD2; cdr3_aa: CASRRLAGGDGELFF; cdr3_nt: TGCGCCAGCCGACGACTAGCGGGGGGAGACGGGGAGCTGTTTTTT
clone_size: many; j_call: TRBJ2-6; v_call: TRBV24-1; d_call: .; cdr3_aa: CATSESGTGSGANVLTF; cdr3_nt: TGTGCCACCAGTGAGTCCGGGACGGGCTCTGGGGCCAACGTCCTGACTTTC